A selection of T cell receptor beta chains follows, all from one sample in a study of chemoradiotherapy in HPV16-positive cancers. Sequencing used immunoSEQ multiplex PCR; TCRdb keeps in-frame clones, though not all of them. The data show around 830 clones, just under 75% seen once. The source material was tumor tissue, sampled from a patient who underwent chemoradiotherapy. All receptors come from a human donor with HPV-associated anogenital cancer. Each CDR3 is given with its conserved first and last residue. The D gene is left open where the match is weak.

D	V	J	CDR3
-	TRBV7-3	TRBJ1-1	CASSAMGHNTEAFF
TRBD2	TRBV2	TRBJ2-1	CASSGTSGRIRNDEQFF
-	TRBV7-6	TRBJ1-6	CASSLEAGSPLHF
TRBD2	TRBV11-2	TRBJ2-4	CASSGSGRAGIQYF
TRBD2	TRBV6-4	TRBJ2-3	CASSLAGGSTDTQYF
-	TRBV11-3	TRBJ2-7	CASSLSGAEQYF
TRBD1	TRBV4-2	TRBJ2-3	CASSQEGDRGPRRYF
-	TRBV6-5	TRBJ2-3	CASSARDSYTQYF
TRBD2	TRBV5-1	TRBJ2-2	CASSSGLAGNTGELFF
TRBD1	TRBV27	TRBJ1-2	CASSFTDRVAYGYTF